This is a list of T cell receptor beta chains from one sample in a study of blood T cell repertoires in COVID-19. Profiled with immunoSEQ multiplex PCR; TCRdb holds only in-frame clones, not every one. This table holds 200,000 to 250,000 clones, over 75% found once. Sequenced material: peripheral blood. The source is a man aged 50-59 years with COVID-19, enrolled during active disease. CDR3s include the opening cysteine and the closing phenylalanine or tryptophan. D genes are given only for firm matches. The size entry is marked missing in some rows and otherwise reads once, few, many or a size class.

D | size | J | V | DNA | CDR3
- | once | TRBJ2-5 | TRBV27 | TGTGCCAGCAGCCCAGGACTTCACCAAGAGACCCAGTACTTC | CASSPGLHQETQYF
TRBD1 | - | TRBJ1-3 | TRBV10-3 | TGTGCCATCAGCCGGGACAGGGAGAGAAACACCATATATTTT | CAISRDRERNTIYF
- | few | TRBJ1-1 | TRBV7-3 | TGTGCCAGCAGCTTAATAGCGGTTAACAGGGAGGGCACTGAAGCTTTCTTT | CASSLIAVNREGTEAFF
TRBD2 | - | TRBJ2-1 | TRBV7-9 | TGTGCCAGCACCGTACTAGCGGGAGGGGTTAGAGAGCAGTTCTTC | CASTVLAGGVREQFF
TRBD2 | - | TRBJ2-7 | TRBV3-1/TRBV3-2 | TGTGCCAGCAGTGGGCGGGAGGAACATTACGAGCAGTACTTC | CASSGREEHYEQYF
- | once | TRBJ2-3 | TRBV3-1/TRBV3-2 | TGTGCCAGCAGCCAAGATATAGGCCAGGCAGATACGCAGTATTTT | CASSQDIGQADTQYF
TRBD2 | - | TRBJ2-1 | TRBV7-3 | TGTGCCAGCAGCTTAGGAGCGGGGGAGTACAATGAGCAGTTCTTC | CASSLGAGEYNEQFF
- | - | TRBJ2-7 | TRBV19 | TGTGCCAGTAGTATCGCCGAGACCTACGAGCAGTACTTC | CASSIAETYEQYF
TRBD1 | many | TRBJ2-1 | TRBV28 | TGTGCCAGCAGAAGGGGACAGGGGGACAATGAGCAGTTCTTC | CASRRGQGDNEQFF
TRBD2 | - | TRBJ2-3 | TRBV15 | TGTGCCACCAGCAGAGATCCGCGACTAGCGTCCCGTTTTTCAACAGATACGCAGTATTTT | CATSRDPRLASRFSTDTQYF
- | - | TRBJ1-3 | TRBV3-1/TRBV3-2 | TGTGCCAGCAGCCAAGGGACACACTCTGGAAACACCATATATTTT | CASSQGTHSGNTIYF
TRBD1 | - | TRBJ1-3 | TRBV5-5 | TGTGCCAGCAGCCCAGGGACAGGGGGCCTGAACACCATATATTTT | CASSPGTGGLNTIYF
TRBD1 | - | TRBJ2-6 | TRBV6-6 | TGTGCCAGCAGTTACTCACAGGGGCTTGGGGCCAACGTCCTGACTTTC | CASSYSQGLGANVLTF
- | - | TRBJ1-2 | TRBV11-2 | TGTGCCAGCAGCCCCTGGGACGGGGGGAAGTATGGCTACACCTTC | CASSPWDGGKYGYTF
TRBD1 | - | TRBJ2-7 | TRBV2 | TGTGCCAGCAGTGTCGTCAGGGGGCCCTACGAGCAGTACTTC | CASSVVRGPYEQYF
TRBD1 | once | TRBJ2-7 | TRBV4-1 | TGCGCCAGCAGCCAAGAAGGGAGACAGGGCGGCGAGCAGTACTTC | CASSQEGRQGGEQYF
- | few | TRBJ1-1 | TRBV7-9 | TGTGCCAGCAGCTTGCAGGGGTCGGCCACTGAAGCTTTCTTT | CASSLQGSATEAFF
TRBD2 | once | TRBJ2-7 | TRBV3-1/TRBV3-2 | TGTGCCAGCAGCCTCGGACTAGTCAGTAAAACCTACGAGCAGTACTTC | CASSLGLVSKTYEQYF
TRBD1 | - | TRBJ2-7 | TRBV9 | TGTGCCAGCAGCGTTCGGGACAGGGGGTTCTACGAGCAGTACTTC | CASSVRDRGFYEQYF
- | few | TRBJ2-5 | TRBV7-7 | TGTGCCAGCAGCTTACAAAACCAAGAGACCCAGTACTTC | CASSLQNQETQYF
- | - | TRBJ1-2 | TRBV12-3/TRBV12-4 | TGTGCCAGCAGTTCCACACTGAGGGTTGGCTACACCTTC | CASSSTLRVGYTF
TRBD1 | - | TRBJ1-4 | TRBV9 | TGTGCCAGCAGCGTTGGGACAGGGGCGACTAATGAAAAACTGTTTTTT | CASSVGTGATNEKLFF